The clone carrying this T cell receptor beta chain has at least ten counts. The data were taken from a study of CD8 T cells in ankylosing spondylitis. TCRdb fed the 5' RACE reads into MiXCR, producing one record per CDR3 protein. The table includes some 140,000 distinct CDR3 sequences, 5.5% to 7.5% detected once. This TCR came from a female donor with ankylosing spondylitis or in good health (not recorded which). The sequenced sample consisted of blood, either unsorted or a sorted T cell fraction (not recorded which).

CDR3 sequence (DNA): TGTGCCAGCAGTCGTGACAGGGTTTCACCCCTCCACTTT. Protein product: CASSRDRVSPLHF. This chain connects TRBV12-3 or TRBV12-4 to TRBJ1-6; 7 bases align to TRBD1. V shed 5 bases and J 9 bases; nucleotides not matched to a gene: 4. The CDR3 runs to 13 residues.